The 20 T cell receptor beta chains given below trace back to one sample, sequenced in a study of vaccination effects on CD4 cells after COVID-19. Only in-frame clones appear in the TCRdb table, and some are missing; sequencing was by immunoSEQ multiplex PCR. The sample gives some 59,000 clones, 75% to 90% of which show up once; 2% to 3% is in the top ten. Antigen-specific CD4+ T cell clonotypes were called by their expansion after viral peptide-pool culture in ViraFEST. Cells that had been cultured for 10 days were the source of isolated CD4+ T cells. For these receptors, no antigen is known. The input for sequencing was CD4+ T cells from PBMCs cultured with HCoV-229E spike peptides, taken before COVID-19 vaccination. These receptors all stem from a human donor who received a COVID-19 vaccine.

This chain connects TRBV5-1 to TRBJ2-7, with TRBD1 matching over 8 bases. The V segment lost 1 base and the J segment 0 bases; nucleotides outside the gene matches: 3. The CDR3 has 15 amino acids. CDR1 SGHRS and CDR2 YFSETQ come from the germline V gene. This chain's CDR3 is CASSLQTGGSYEQYV. CDR3 nucleotide sequence: TGCGCCAGCAGCTTGCAAACAGGGGGCTCCTACGAGCAGTACGTC.

About this clone: Within the sample, other DNA sequences also encode this same CDR3. The rearrangement uses TRBV5-1 and TRBJ2-5; D not resolved. The CDR3 consists of 11 residues. Germline CDR1 reads SGHRS; CDR2 reads YFSETQ. Trimming removed 4 bases from V and 2 bases from J, with 3 bases in between. CDR3 in amino acids: CASSLQETQYF. Written as DNA, the CDR3 is TGCGCCAGCAGCCTACAAGAGACCCAGTACTTC.

The rearrangement links TRBV14 to TRBJ1-2, with 7 bases fitting TRBD1. Unmatched junction bases numbered 6, after V lost 5 bases and J lost 6 bases. The CDR3 is 13 residues long. Germline V lookup: CDR1 SGHDN, CDR2 FVKESK. The CDR3 DNA sequence: TGTGCCAGCAGCTGGTCGACAGGGAATGGCTACACCTTC. Translated: CASSWSTGNGYTF.

The genes are TRBV15 and TRBJ1-1; D is unclear. The CDR3 is 12 amino acids. The germline gives CDR1 LNHNV, CDR2 YYDKDF (reference sequence). V was cut by 1 base and J by 4 bases, with 4 bases left in between. This chain's CDR3 is CATSRVGTEAFF. The CDR3 DNA sequence: TGTGCCACCAGCAGAGTGGGCACTGAAGCTTTCTTT.

The chain links TRBV5-1 to TRBJ2-4; D gene ambiguous. The CDR3 extends over 15 amino acids. Germline lookup yields CDR1 SGHRS and CDR2 YFSETQ. V shed 4 bases and J shed 0 bases, with 11 bases lying between them. CDR3: CASSPQVEAKNIQYF. The CDR3 DNA follows: TGCGCCAGCAGCCCCCAAGTAGAAGCCAAAAACATTCAGTACTTC.

This chain uses TRBV6-2 or TRBV6-3 with TRBJ2-7; D is possibly TRBD1 or TRBD2 (7 bases each). V shed 2 bases and J shed 2 bases, with 10 bases lying between them. Germline CDR1 and CDR2: MNHEY and SVGEGT. The CDR3 runs to 14 residues. The DNA for the CDR3 is TGTGCCAGCAGTTACAGCGGGACAGCCTACGAGCAGTACGTC. The encoded protein is CASSYSGTAYEQYV.

The gene calls are TRBV19 and TRBJ2-5; 8 bases align to TRBD1. The CDR3 is made up of 14 amino acids. J gave up 4 bases and V 5 bases, and 6 bases lay outside the gene matches. Per the germline V gene, CDR1 is LNHDA and CDR2 is SQIVND (reference sequence). The CDR3 sequence: CASSARTGTETQYF. The CDR3 DNA follows: TGTGCCAGTAGTGCCCGGACAGGGACAGAGACCCAGTACTTC.

The V gene is TRBV6-1, the J gene TRBJ1-1; D not resolved. Germline assignment: CDR1 MNHNS and CDR2 SASEGT. The germline V and J ends were trimmed by 1 base and 1 base, with 13 bases remaining between them. The CDR3 loop spans 16 amino acids. DNA of the CDR3: TGTGCCAGCAGTGAAGGTCCGAGGACGGGGAACACTGAAGCTTTCTTT. Translated: CASSEGPRTGNTEAFF.

The chain joins TRBV28 to TRBJ1-4; D remains ambiguous. Trimming left V 5 bases short and J 3 bases short, with 13 bases between. The CDR3 runs 15 residues. From germline, CDR1 is MDHEN and CDR2 SYDVKM. CDR3 in amino acids: CASSPYNPANEKLFF. The CDR3 DNA follows: TGTGCCAGCAGTCCCTACAATCCGGCTAATGAAAAACTGTTTTTT.

The J gene is TRBJ1-4, the V gene TRBV14, with 8 bases fitting TRBD1. J gave up 0 bases and V 3 bases, and 6 bases lay outside the gene matches. The CDR3 totals 17 residues. Germline V gene lookup returns CDR1 SGHDN and CDR2 FVKESK. CDR3 sequence reads: CASSQGQAIATNEKLFF. CDR3 DNA: TGTGCCAGCAGCCAGGGACAGGCGATTGCAACTAATGAAAAACTGTTTTTT. Filled out from reference TRBV14 and TRBJ1-4, the complete variable domain reads EAGVTQFPSHSVIEKGQTVTLRCDPISGHDNLYWYRRVMGKEIKFLLHFVKESKQDESGMPNNRFLAERTGGTYSTLKVQPAELEDSGVYFCASSQGQAIATNEKLFFGSGTQLSVL.

The table lists this clone with a few counts. The J gene is TRBJ1-6, the V gene TRBV18, with 9 bases aligning to TRBD1. V lost 4 bases, J lost 7 bases, and 2 bases stayed unmatched. Germline CDR1 KGHSH, CDR2 LQKENI. The CDR3 loop spans 14 amino acids. CDR3 protein: CASSQGQGNSPLHF. CDR3 sequence (DNA): TGTGCCAGCTCACAGGGACAGGGCAATTCACCCCTCCACTTT.

This clone turned up a few times. The rearrangement links TRBV3-1 (or the pseudogene TRBV3-2) to TRBJ2-1, with TRBD2 matching 7 bases. There are 14 residues in the CDR3. J was trimmed by 14 bases and V by 3 bases; bases with no gene match: 13. Germline-derived CDR1 and CDR2 are LGHDT and YNNKEL (reference sequence). The DNA of the CDR3 is TGTGCCAGCAGCCAGGGTGGCGGGGGTGGGTACGAGTTCTTC. Amino acids: CASSQGGGGGYEFF.

The chain has TRBV4-1 and TRBJ1-4, with D tentatively TRBD1 (5 bases). CDR1 and CDR2 from the germline V gene are MGHRA and YSYEKL. This CDR3 has 16 residues. Trimming left V 0 bases short and J 8 bases short, with 16 bases between. The DNA for the CDR3 is TGCGCCAGCAGCCAAGAAGTAAGTCAGGGTCGCGAAAAACTGTTTTTT. This translates into CASSQEVSQGREKLFF.

The J gene is TRBJ1-4, the V gene TRBV24-1; D gene ambiguous. Trimming left V 0 bases short and J 4 bases short, with 14 bases between. The germline CDR1 and CDR2 sequences are KGHDR and SFDVKD. There are 17 residues in the CDR3. The CDR3 DNA follows: TGTGCCACCAGTGATTTGCCTTCCTTGGGTATTAATGAAAAACTGTTTTTT. Translation: CATSDLPSLGINEKLFF.

The chain carries TRBV5-5 and TRBJ2-7; D may be TRBD1 (5 bases). Germline V gene data show CDR1 as SGHKS and CDR2 as YYEKEE (reference sequence). This CDR3 spans 15 amino acids. Deletions cut 6 bases from V and 1 base from J, with 17 bases between. CDR3 nucleotides: TGTGCCAGCACCGCCACAGGAGAACCTTCCTACGAGCAGTACGTC. Amino acids: CASTATGEPSYEQYV.

V usage is TRBV19 and J usage is TRBJ1-3; D is perhaps TRBD1 (5 bases). Between the trimmed V and J ends, which lost 7 bases and 4 bases, there was a span of 23 bases. The CDR3 contains 17 residues. CDR1 and CDR2 (germline): LNHDA, SQIVND (reference sequence). The CDR3 DNA reads as TGTGCCAGTACCCGACCAATTACAGGCTCGGGGGGAAACACCATATATTTT. This encodes CASTRPITGSGGNTIYF.

This chain connects TRBV29-1 to TRBJ1-2, with D tentatively TRBD1 (5 bases). The CDR3 contains 15 residues. CDR1 and CDR2 from the germline V gene are SQVTM and ANQGSEA. Trimming stripped 0 bases from V and 5 bases from J, with 16 bases between. In DNA form, the CDR3 reads TGCAGCGTTGAAGATCCCCTATCGGGGGGGTATGGCTACACCTTC. This translates into CSVEDPLSGGYGYTF.

The sample holds one count of this clone. V is TRBV24-1 and J is TRBJ2-5; TRBD1 is a possible D gene (6 bases). The V and J ends lost 4 bases and 2 bases respectively, with 13 bases between them. The germline CDR1 and CDR2 sequences are KGHDR and SFDVKD. The CDR3 spans 15 residues. The CDR3 reads CATSDSGQTQETQYF. CDR3 DNA: TGTGCCACCAGTGACTCTGGACAGACGCAAGAGACCCAGTACTTC.

V and J are TRBV3-1 (or the pseudogene TRBV3-2) and TRBJ2-7; D uncertain. Trimming cost V 2 bases and J 7 bases, with 18 bases left between them. Germline CDR1 reads LGHDT; CDR2 reads YNNKEL (reference sequence). This CDR3 spans 15 amino acids. This chain's CDR3 is CASSQSLGRTWEQYV. The CDR3 DNA reads TGTGCCAGCAGCCAATCCCTCGGGCGGACCTGGGAGCAGTACGTC.

The chain employs TRBV12-5 and TRBJ1-5; D not certain. The CDR3 contains 15 residues. CDR1 and CDR2 (germline): LGHNT, FRNRAP. Trimming stripped 7 bases from V and 2 bases from J, with 15 bases between. The CDR3 DNA reads as TGTGCTAGTGCCCCCGGGTCTACGGGCAATCAGCCCCAGCATTTT. Translated: CASAPGSTGNQPQHF.